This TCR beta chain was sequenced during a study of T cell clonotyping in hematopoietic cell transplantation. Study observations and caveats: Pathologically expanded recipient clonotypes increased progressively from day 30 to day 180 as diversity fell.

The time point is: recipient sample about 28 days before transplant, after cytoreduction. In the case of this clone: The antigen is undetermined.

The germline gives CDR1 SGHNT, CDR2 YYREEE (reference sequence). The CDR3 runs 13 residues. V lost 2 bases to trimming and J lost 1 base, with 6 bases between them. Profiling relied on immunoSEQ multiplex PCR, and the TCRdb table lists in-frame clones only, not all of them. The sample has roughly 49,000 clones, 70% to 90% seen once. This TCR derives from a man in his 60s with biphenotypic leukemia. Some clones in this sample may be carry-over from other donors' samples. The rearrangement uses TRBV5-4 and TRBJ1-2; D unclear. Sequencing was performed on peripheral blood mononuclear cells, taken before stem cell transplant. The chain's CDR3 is CASSLRNNYGYTF. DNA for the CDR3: TGTGCCAGCAGCTTACGTAATAACTATGGCTACACCTTC.